Following are 5 T cell receptor beta chains from one sample sequenced in a study of metastatic and nonmetastatic thyroid tumors. MiXCR reprocessed the PCR reads for TCRdb. Among roughly 64,000 clones, about 3.8% were seen once, and the ten largest hold 20% to 25%. Patients were all untreated before their thyroid surgery. The sample was blood. Receptors originate from a female donor with papillary thyroid cancer or a benign thyroid nodule (not recorded which). Some clones in this sample may be carry-over from other donors' samples.

Many counts were recorded for this clone. The chain links TRBV2 to TRBJ1-6; 8 positions agree with TRBD1. Per germline, CDR1 SNHLY and CDR2 FYNNEI. Unmatched junction bases numbered 11, after V lost 6 bases and J lost 7 bases. The CDR3 has 16 amino acids. The CDR3 DNA follows: TGTGCCAGCAGAATCCAGGGGGCGCATGGGAATTCACCCCTCCACTTT. Translating gives CASRIQGAHGNSPLHF.

This clone was counted ten times or more. The CDR3 spells CASSRATGKGETQYF. CDR3 bases: TGTGCCAGCAGTCGTGCGACAGGGAAGGGGGAGACCCAGTACTTC. The chain carries TRBV2 and TRBJ2-5; 7 nucleotides match TRBD1. V was pared by 5 bases and J by 5 bases, with 11 bases of the junction left unmatched. Germline-derived CDR1 and CDR2 are SNHLY and FYNNEI. CDR3 length: 15 residues.

Worth noting for this clone: The junction shows a germline mismatch at one end, possibly a read error. The J gene is TRBJ1-2, the V gene TRBV28, with D perhaps TRBD1 (6 bases). The CDR3 totals 14 residues. In germline, CDR1 is MDHEN, CDR2 SYDVKM. CDR3 region: CAISPRGEGDGYTF. The CDR3 coding sequence is TGTGCCATCAGTCCGCGGGGCGAGGGGGATGGCTACACCTTC.

This clone was detected only a few times. The chain has TRBV6-1 and TRBJ1-2; D possibly corresponds to TRBD1 (5 bases). The CDR3 totals 14 residues. CDR1 is MNHNS and CDR2 is SASEGT in the germline V gene. Trimming shortened V by 6 bases and J by 0 bases, and 11 bases separated the two germline ends. The CDR3 nucleotides read TGTGCCAGCAGGAACGGGGCTGCTAACTATGGCTACACCTTC. The encoded protein is CASRNGAANYGYTF.

This clone was detected many times. The chain employs TRBV7-2 and TRBJ2-3; D is perhaps TRBD2 (6 bases). The germline CDR1 and CDR2 sequences are SGHTA and FQGNSA. This CDR3 region has 17 residues. Trimming pared 3 bases from V and 0 bases from J, leaving 16 bases between. The CDR3 coding sequence is TGTGCCAGCAGCTTTCAAGCGGGCCACGCTAGCACAGATACGCAGTATTTT. Translated, it gives CASSFQAGHASTDTQYF.